These T cell receptor beta chains were read from a single sample in a study of T cell changes during pregnancy in multiple sclerosis. Here immunoSEQ multiplex PCR was the method, and the copy in TCRdb shows in-frame clones only, minus some. The sample includes about 40,000 clones, about 90% seen only once; the top ten take around 5%. This material consisted of peripheral blood, taken in the first trimester of pregnancy. Receptors originate from a female donor in good health, enrolled as a control in a pregnancy study. The CDR3 runs from the conserved cysteine through the conserved F or W. D genes are given only for firm matches. Clone size is not always given. Where it is, it says once, few, many or a class for expanded clones.

TRBV11-2	once	-	TRBJ2-7	CASRADMEQYF	TGTGCCAGCAGGGCCGACATGGAGCAGTACTTC
TRBV7-9	-	-	TRBJ1-2	CASSLEERGLGYGYTF	TGTGCCAGCAGCTTAGAGGAGCGGGGATTGGGCTATGGCTACACCTTC
TRBV7-9	-	-	TRBJ2-1	CASSLGSTYNEQFF	TGTGCCAGCAGCTTAGGGAGCACCTACAATGAGCAGTTCTTC
TRBV19	-	-	TRBJ1-1	CASRSQGQNTEAFF	TGTGCCAGTAGATCACAGGGTCAAAACACTGAAGCTTTCTTT
TRBV30	-	-	TRBJ1-4	CAWMDRPNEKLFF	TGTGCCTGGATGGACAGACCTAATGAAAAACTGTTTTTT
TRBV4-2	-	TRBD1	TRBJ2-1	CASSPQPRRTGQGNEQFF	TGTGCCAGCAGCCCCCAACCGCGGAGGACGGGACAGGGCAATGAGCAGTTCTTC
TRBV11-2	-	TRBD1	TRBJ1-2	CASSSGQGYGYTF	TGTGCCAGCAGCTCCGGACAGGGCTATGGCTACACCTTC
TRBV27	few	-	TRBJ1-1	CASSTSRQNEAFF	TGTGCCAGCAGTACATCCCGACAGAATGAAGCTTTCTTT
TRBV7-8	once	TRBD1	TRBJ1-2	CASSSTEDRASSNYGYTF	TGTGCCAGCAGCTCCACTGAGGACAGGGCTAGTTCTAACTATGGCTACACCTTC
TRBV6-1	-	TRBD1	TRBJ1-3	CASSAGQGISGNTIYF	TGTGCCAGCAGTGCTGGACAGGGGATTTCTGGAAACACCATATATTTT
TRBV21-1	once	-	TRBJ1-5	CASNPGGNQPQHF	TGTGCCAGCAACCCGGGGGGCAATCAGCCCCAGCATTTT
TRBV6-6	-	-	TRBJ2-6	CASSYPDSGANVLTF	TGTGCCAGCAGTTACCCAGACTCTGGGGCCAACGTCCTGACTTTC
TRBV28	-	-	TRBJ1-2	CASSPPRELPNYGYTF	TGTGCCAGCAGCCCCCCCCGGGAGCTCCCTAACTATGGCTACACCTTC
TRBV5-1	few	-	TRBJ1-1	CASSLSRNTEAFF	TGCGCCAGCAGCTTGTCCAGGAACACTGAAGCTTTCTTT
TRBV7-9	-	TRBD1	TRBJ1-1	CASRDRGSIEAFF	TGTGCCAGCCGGGACAGGGGGTCCATTGAAGCTTTCTTT
TRBV10-1	-	-	TRBJ1-6	CASSEKISRVSSYNSPLHF	TGCGCCAGCAGTGAGAAAATCTCGCGGGTAAGCTCCTATAATTCACCCCTCCACTTT
TRBV19	-	-	TRBJ2-6	CASSIVLTSSAGANVLTF	TGTGCCAGTAGTATAGTACTTACCTCGAGCGCTGGGGCCAACGTCCTGACTTTC
TRBV15	-	TRBD2	TRBJ2-1	CATSRALAVEQFF	TGTGCCACCAGCAGAGCTCTAGCGGTAGAGCAGTTCTTC
TRBV5-1	-	-	TRBJ1-2	CASSPDRENGYTF	TGCGCCAGCAGCCCCGACAGAGAGAATGGCTACACCTTC
TRBV27	-	TRBD2	TRBJ2-6	CASSPSGGSGANVLTF	TGTGCCAGCAGTCCTTCGGGGGGCTCTGGGGCCAACGTCCTGACTTTC
TRBV7-3	once	TRBD1	TRBJ1-1	CASRTTGGTEAFF	TGTGCCAGCAGGACGACAGGGGGCACTGAAGCTTTCTTT
TRBV5-4	-	TRBD1	TRBJ1-6	CASSDRTGGSPLHF	TGTGCCAGCAGCGACCGGACAGGGGGTTCACCCCTCCACTTT
TRBV18	-	TRBD1	TRBJ1-1	CASSPPYRGRERDTEAFF	TGTGCCAGCTCACCACCATACAGGGGGCGGGAGAGGGACACTGAAGCTTTCTTT
TRBV30	-	-	TRBJ2-1	CAWSVRGQRVLF	TGTGCCTGGAGTGTACGAGGGCAGCGAGTACTCTTC
TRBV27	-	-	TRBJ2-1	CASSLGRATYNEQFF	TGTGCCAGCAGTTTGGGCAGGGCCACTTACAATGAGCAGTTCTTC
TRBV27	once	-	TRBJ2-6	CASSLSKGSGANVLTF	TGTGCCAGCAGTTTATCGAAGGGGTCTGGGGCCAACGTCCTGACTTTC
TRBV6-5	-	-	TRBJ1-5	CASSYRSAGRKQPQHF	TGTGCCAGCAGTTACAGGTCGGCAGGAAGGAAGCAGCCCCAGCATTTT
TRBV6-1	-	-	TRBJ1-1	CASSESGGGNRNTEAFF	TGTGCCAGCAGTGAATCCGGGGGGGGAAACAGGAACACTGAAGCTTTCTTT
TRBV27	-	-	TRBJ1-1	CASSLDLLDTEAFF	TGTGCCAGCAGTTTAGATCTTCTAGACACTGAAGCTTTCTTT
TRBV6-5	few	-	TRBJ1-1	CASSRGMNTEAFF	TGTGCCAGCAGTAGGGGCATGAACACTGAAGCTTTCTTT
TRBV2	few	TRBD2	TRBJ2-4	CASQASGGVAKNIQYF	TGTGCCAGCCAGGCTAGCGGGGGGGTAGCCAAAAACATTCAGTACTTC
TRBV6-4	-	-	TRBJ1-5	CASSDGQSNQPQHF	TGTGCCAGCAGTGACGGGCAGAGCAATCAGCCCCAGCATTTT
TRBV2	-	-	TRBJ2-7	CASSEGDYEQYF	TGTGCCAGCAGTGAGGGCGATTACGAGCAGTACTTC
TRBV11-3	-	TRBD1	TRBJ2-3	CASSLHWTGWETSTDTQYF	TGTGCCAGCAGCCTACACTGGACAGGGTGGGAGACTAGCACAGATACGCAGTATTTT
TRBV4-2	-	-	TRBJ1-2	CASSQAGRGNNYGYTF	TGTGCCAGCAGCCAAGCGGGCAGGGGCAATAACTATGGCTACACCTTC
TRBV29-1	-	-	TRBJ2-7	CSVAHRDEQYF	TGCAGCGTTGCTCACAGGGACGAGCAGTACTTC
TRBV7-9	-	TRBD2	TRBJ2-3	CASSLGLAGGLGTDTQYF	TGTGCCAGCAGCTTGGGACTAGCGGGAGGATTGGGCACAGATACGCAGTATTTT
TRBV7-7	once	-	TRBJ2-7	CASSIRVGYEQYF	TGTGCTAGCAGCATCCGCGTCGGGTACGAGCAGTACTTC
TRBV10-3	-	-	TRBJ2-7	CATGQSYEQYF	TGTGCCACTGGACAGTCCTACGAGCAGTACTTC
TRBV2	-	TRBD2	TRBJ2-7	CASSGAGGPAREQYF	TGTGCCAGCAGTGGAGCGGGAGGGCCTGCGAGGGAGCAGTACTTC
TRBV5-6	-	TRBD2	TRBJ2-5	CASSFPTSAQETQYF	TGTGCCAGCAGCTTCCCGACTAGCGCCCAAGAGACCCAGTACTTC
TRBV9	once	TRBD2	TRBJ2-2	CASSAGGASRGTGELFF	TGTGCCAGCAGCGCGGGGGGGGCATCACGAGGCACCGGGGAGCTGTTTTTT
TRBV4-1	once	-	TRBJ1-1	CASSPGGVGGNTEAFF	TGCGCCAGCAGCCCAGGAGGTGTGGGGGGGAACACTGAAGCTTTCTTT
TRBV6-1	-	-	TRBJ2-3	CASSGSGGADTQYF	TGTGCCAGCAGTGGCTCGGGCGGGGCAGATACGCAGTATTTT
TRBV5-4	-	TRBD2	TRBJ2-1	CASSHTSGAMDEQFF	TGTGCCAGCAGCCATACTAGCGGGGCCATGGATGAGCAGTTCTTC
TRBV7-8	-	-	TRBJ1-5	CASSLGGGRQPQHF	TGTGCCAGCAGCTTGGGCGGGGGGCGGCAGCCCCAGCATTTT